This TCR beta chain is from a study of blood T cell repertoires in COVID-19 (dated by TCRdb to the early 2020s). Study-level background: Samples from collaborators originated in the United States, Italy and Spain and spanned both the acute and convalescent phases of COVID-19. The prospective study material was composed of cDNA or gDNA derived from T cells, B-cell-depleted T cells, or PBMCs. Subjects who had been exposed to COVID-19, were actively infected with it, or had recovered from it provided the deeply sampled blood TCRbeta repertoires that made up the dataset. The repertoires were made available in a free public database intended to serve as a resource for research on the immune response to SARS-CoV-2. Samples came from the ongoing ImmuneRACE study (first 160 participants) plus 1,254 subjects from 6 global collaborators. The sample metadata nearly always contained a de-identified subject ID, COVID-19 status, age in years and sex. HLA class I and class II types, where available, came from metadata supplied by the sample provider rather than from assay-based typing.

Participants in the prospective study were aged roughly 18 to 95 years, lived in 20 to 25 United States geographic areas, and enrolled through a virtual design. In the prospective study, cohorts were assigned on the basis of participant-reported clinical history obtained from a screening survey and a study questionnaire. Mobile phlebotomists in the prospective study collected whole blood, serum and a nasopharyngeal or oropharyngeal swab from every participant. Prospective study participants could optionally give additional blood draws and questionnaires over a roughly two-month period. Prospective study blood samples were shipped either frozen or at room temperature before DNA extraction. What the study reported, not specific to this receptor: The amount of clinical and demographic metadata varied by source and participant and was provided uncurated.

The immunoSEQ Assay, a bias-controlled multiplex PCR, was used to amplify TCRbeta CDR3 regions from genomic DNA. The original pipeline was this. The number of nucleated cells in each sample was estimated by amplification of reference gene primers within the assay. To quantify the absolute abundance of each unique TCRbeta CDR3 rearrangement, sequence reads were collapsed and filtered. Productive Simpson clonality was computed per sample as the square root of Simpson's diversity index over productive rearrangements. The immuneACCESS repertoire file appears here via TCRdb, limited to in-frame rearrangements. These files lack a portion of the clones; in checked studies, under half of the deficit traces to unresolved V genes, and the cause of the others is not known. The D gene and trimming were derived from the DNA, and the V and J assignments and clone size from that table. This sample lists roughly 200,000 clones; 70% to 90% were detected once. The ten biggest clones cover less than 5% of the sample.

There are 17 amino acids in the CDR3, from cysteine to phenylalanine inclusive. The entry retains the CDR3 DNA only, 51 bases that are in frame from base 1. CDR1 and CDR2 are drawn from the germline V gene: SGHRS, YFSETQ. Trimming takes 3 bases off V and 6 bases off J; junction bases not matched to a gene: 10. Worth noting for this clone: This receptor's antigen is unknown. Base quality data are lacking; no much larger clone is found one base away.

Sequencing was carried out using PBMCs or T cells enriched from blood (not recorded which). The chain couples TRBV5-1 to TRBJ2-1; 12 middle bases align to TRBD2. The sequence was obtained from a woman between 40 and 55 years old with acute COVID-19. Here the CDR3 is given as CASSSSSGRARANEQFF. The nucleotides are TGCGCCAGCAGCTCCTCTAGCGGGAGGGCCCGGGCCAATGAGCAGTTCTTC.